Below, one T cell receptor beta chain is given with its context. Assay: immunoSEQ multiplex PCR; the TCRdb copy retains only in-frame clones and omits some. The sample has 300,000 to 350,000 clones, 70% to 90% seen once; the top ten hold about 4%. This sample was taken from a study of blood T cell repertoires in COVID-19. Germline V gene lookup returns CDR1 LGHNA and CDR2 YSLEER. The CDR3 totals 17 residues. V was shortened by 0 bases and J by 4 bases, with 18 bases between the two germline ends. Input material: PBMCs or T cells enriched from blood (not recorded which). The receptor was isolated from a woman aged 35 to 49 with acute COVID-19. The rearrangement links TRBV4-3 to TRBJ1-1; D might be TRBD1 (5 bases). The CDR3 coding sequence is TGCGCCAGCAGCCAAGACTCCCTTACCTCCAGGGTCACTGAAGCTTTCTTT. Translation gives CASSQDSLTSRVTEAFF.